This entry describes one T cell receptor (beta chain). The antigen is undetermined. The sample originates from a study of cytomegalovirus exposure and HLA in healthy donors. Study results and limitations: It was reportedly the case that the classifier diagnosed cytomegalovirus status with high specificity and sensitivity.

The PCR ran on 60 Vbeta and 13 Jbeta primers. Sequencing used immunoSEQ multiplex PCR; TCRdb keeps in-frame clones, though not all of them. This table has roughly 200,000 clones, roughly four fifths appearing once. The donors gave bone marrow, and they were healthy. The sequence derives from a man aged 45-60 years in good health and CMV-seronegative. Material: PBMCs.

The chain's CDR3 is CASSFRQGASQEPGELFF. CDR3 nucleotides: TGTGCCAGCAGCTTCCGGCAGGGGGCAAGCCAGGAACCCGGGGAGCTGTTTTTT. The chain is built from TRBV5-5 and TRBJ2-2; 8 nucleotides align to TRBD1. This CDR3 has 18 residues. With 2 bases clipped from V and 6 bases from J, the junction kept 15 bases outside the gene matches. Germline V lookup: CDR1 SGHKS, CDR2 YYEKEE (reference sequence). Full variable domain (missing parts from reference TRBV5-5 and TRBJ2-2): DAGVTQSPTHLIKTRGQQVTLRCSPISGHKSVSWYQQVLGQGPQFIFQYYEKEERGRGNFPDRFSARQFPNYSSELNVNALLLGDSALYLCASSFRQGASQEPGELFFGEGSRLTVL.